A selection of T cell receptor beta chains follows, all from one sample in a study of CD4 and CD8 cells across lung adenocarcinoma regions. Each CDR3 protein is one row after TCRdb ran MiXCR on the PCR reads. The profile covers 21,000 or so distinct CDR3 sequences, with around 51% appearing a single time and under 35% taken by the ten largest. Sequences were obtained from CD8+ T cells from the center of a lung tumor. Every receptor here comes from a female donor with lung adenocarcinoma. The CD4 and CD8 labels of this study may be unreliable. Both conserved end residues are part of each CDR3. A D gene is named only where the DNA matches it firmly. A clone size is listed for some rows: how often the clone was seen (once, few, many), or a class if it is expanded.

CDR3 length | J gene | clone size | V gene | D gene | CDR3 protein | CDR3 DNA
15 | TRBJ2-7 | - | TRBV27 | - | CASSPPGGNSYEQYF | TGTGCCAGCAGTCCTCCCGGAGGGAACTCCTACGAGCAGTACTTC
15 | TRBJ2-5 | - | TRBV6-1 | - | CARGDGGRDQETQYF | TGTGCCAGGGGTGATGGGGGGCGTGACCAAGAGACGCAGTATTTC
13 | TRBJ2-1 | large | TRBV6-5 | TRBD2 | CASGREFPNEQFF | TGTGCCAGCGGGCGGGAGTTTCCAAATGAGCAGTTCTTC
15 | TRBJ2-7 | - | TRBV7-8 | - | CASSHMSQSSYEQYF | TGTGCCAGCAGCCATATGTCCCAAAGCTCCTACGAGCAGTACTTC
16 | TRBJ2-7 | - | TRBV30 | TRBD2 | CAWSPPGLAGDYEQYF | TGTGCCTGGAGTCCCCCCGGACTAGCGGGCGATTACGAGCAGTACTTC
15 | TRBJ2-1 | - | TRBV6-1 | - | CASGAGQGAKDTQYF | TGTGCCAGCGGTGCGGGGCAGGGAGCCAAAGACACTCAGTATTTC
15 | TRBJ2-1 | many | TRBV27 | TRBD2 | CASSLSTSGFYEQFF | TGTGCCAGCAGTTTATCAACTAGCGGGTTCTATGAGCAGTTCTTC
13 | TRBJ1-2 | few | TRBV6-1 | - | CASMRSSNYGYTF | TGTGCCAGCATGCGGTCATCTAACTATGGCTACACCTTC
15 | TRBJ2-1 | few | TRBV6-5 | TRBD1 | CASSSWTGVNNEQFF | TGTGCCAGCAGTTCCTGGACAGGAGTTAACAATGAGCAGTTCTTC
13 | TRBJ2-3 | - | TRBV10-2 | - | CARGRCALNTQYF | TGCGCCAGGGGCCGGTGCGCCCTCAATACTCAGTATTTT
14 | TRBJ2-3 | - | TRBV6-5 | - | CASSYSGGGDMQYF | TGTGCCAGCAGTTACTCGGGAGGTGGGGACATGCAGTACTTT
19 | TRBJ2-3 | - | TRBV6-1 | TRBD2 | CASSPAGTSRGVGTNTQYF | TGTGCCAGCAGTCCCGCCGGGACTTCCCGGGGGGTGGGCACCAATACGCAGTATTTT
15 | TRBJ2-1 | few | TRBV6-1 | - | CASSKGHGSYNEQFF | TGTGCCAGCAGTAAGGGACACGGCTCCTACAATGAGCAGTTCTTC
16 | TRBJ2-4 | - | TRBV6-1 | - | CVSRPHRGSDKNIQYF | TGTGTTAGCAGGCCCCACCGGGGCAGTGACAAAAACATTCAGTACTTC
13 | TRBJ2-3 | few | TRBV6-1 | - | CASSGGTTDTQYF | TGTGCCAGCAGTGGGGGGACCACAGATACGCAGTATTTT
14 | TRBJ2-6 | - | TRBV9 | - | CASSVATGANVLTF | TGTGCCAGCAGCGTAGCTACGGGGGCCAACGTCCTGACTTTC
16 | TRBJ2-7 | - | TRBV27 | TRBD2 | CASSTQSLAEAYEQYF | TGTGCCAGCAGTACTCAATCGCTAGCGGAGGCCTACGAGCAGTACTTC
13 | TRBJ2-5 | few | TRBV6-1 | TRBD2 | CASSEASGRAEGF | TGTGCCAGCAGTGAAGCCAGCGGGAGGGCCGAGGGCTTC
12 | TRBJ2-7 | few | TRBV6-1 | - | CASSESRETQYF | TGTGCCAGCAGTGAATCCCGAGAGACGCAGTACTTC
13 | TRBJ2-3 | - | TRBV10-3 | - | CATGTGGTDTQYF | TGTGCCACGGGGACGGGGGGCACAGACACGCAGTACTTT
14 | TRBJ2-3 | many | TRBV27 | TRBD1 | CASRGQGSTDTQYF | TGTGCCAGCAGAGGACAGGGTAGCACAGATACGCAGTATTTT
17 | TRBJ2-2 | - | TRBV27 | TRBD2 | CATRRGLAGVNTDTLFF | TGTGCCACCCGGCGGGGACTAGCGGGGGTGAACACCGATACGCTGTTTTTT
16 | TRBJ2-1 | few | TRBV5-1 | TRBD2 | CASSGIGTSGPNEQFF | TGCGCCAGCAGCGGAATCGGGACTAGCGGCCCCAATGAGCAGTTCTTC
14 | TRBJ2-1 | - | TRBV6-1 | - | CASSGDAAYNEQFF | TGTGCCAGCAGTGGGGACGCAGCCTACAATGAGCAGTTCTTC